What follows are 14 T cell receptor beta chains derived from one specimen sequenced in a study of blood T cell repertoires in COVID-19. Here immunoSEQ multiplex PCR was the method, and the copy in TCRdb shows in-frame clones only, minus some. The table records 150,000 to 200,000 clones, approximately 79% of them present only once. Sequencing was carried out using peripheral blood. These TCRs come from a man aged 60-69 years with active or convalescent COVID-19.

The chain couples TRBV5-1 to TRBJ1-1; D unclear. The V gene lost 4 bases and the J gene lost 1 base, with 11 bases spanning the gap. The CDR3 covers 14 residues. CDR1 is SGHRS and CDR2 is YFSETQ in the germline V gene. The CDR3 sequence is CASSLTEENTEAFF. CDR3 nucleotide sequence: TGCGCCAGCAGCCTGACGGAGGAGAACACTGAAGCTTTCTTT.

The rearrangement uses TRBV19 and TRBJ2-2; the D gene is possibly TRBD1 (6 bases). The V end was cut by 6 bases, the J end by 7 bases, with 21 bases between. Looked up from germline, CDR1 is LNHDA and CDR2 is SQIVND (reference sequence). CDR3 length: 16 residues. The CDR3 nucleotides are TGTGCCAGTAGATCCCGAGGCAGGGGTCGCGGCGGGGAGCTGTTTTTT. It is translated as CASRSRGRGRGGELFF.

This clone was picked up many times. V and J are TRBV27 and TRBJ2-7, with 7 bases matching TRBD2. The germline CDR1 and CDR2 sequences are MNHEY and SMNVEV (reference sequence). With V trimmed by 3 bases and J by 2 bases, 7 bases remained unmatched. The CDR3 runs 15 residues. The CDR3 bases are TGTGCCAGCAGTTTGGGGCTAGCGGACACCTACGAGCAGTACTTC. This encodes CASSLGLADTYEQYF.

The J gene is TRBJ2-7, the V gene TRBV3-1 (or the pseudogene TRBV3-2), with 15 bases matching TRBD2. J gave up 5 bases and V 3 bases, and 5 bases lay outside the gene matches. Per germline, CDR1 LGHDT and CDR2 YNNKEL (reference sequence). There are 16 residues in the CDR3. The CDR3 loop reads CASSQRTSGRENEQYF. CDR3 sequence (DNA): TGTGCCAGCAGCCAGAGGACTAGCGGGAGGGAGAACGAGCAGTACTTC.

The rearrangement links TRBV7-2 to TRBJ2-6; possible D gene TRBD2, 5 bases. Deletions cut 2 bases from V and 3 bases from J, with 8 bases between. The length of the CDR3 is 15 residues. Per the germline V gene, CDR1 is SGHTA and CDR2 is FQGNSA. CDR3 loop: CASSLRGFGANVLTF. In DNA, the CDR3 is TGTGCCAGCAGCTTAAGAGGGTTTGGGGCCAACGTCCTGACTTTC.

The V and J genes are TRBV6-2 or TRBV6-3 and TRBJ2-1, with TRBD2 matching 16 bases. With 4 bases clipped from V and 6 bases from J, the junction kept 9 bases outside the gene matches. The CDR3 has 18 amino acids. Per germline, CDR1 MNHEY and CDR2 SVGEGT. CDR3 DNA sequence: TGTGCCAGCAGTTCTGGGACTAGCGGGAGGGCCAAGGTCAATGAGCAGTTCTTC. This translates into CASSSGTSGRAKVNEQFF.

The chain recombines TRBV4-2 with TRBJ2-4, with D perhaps TRBD1 (5 bases). V shed 0 bases and J shed 1 base, with 16 bases lying between them. Germline values: CDR1 LGHNA, CDR2 YNFKEQ. This CDR3 has 18 residues. The CDR3 DNA reads TGTGCCAGCAGCCAAGATATCCCAGGGATGGAGGCCAAAAACATTCAGTACTTC. This gives the protein CASSQDIPGMEAKNIQYF.

The CDR3: CASSGIRTSGSQETQYF. The CDR3 nucleotides read TGTGCCAGCAGCGGAATCAGGACTAGCGGGAGCCAAGAGACCCAGTACTTC. V gene TRBV5-6 combines with J gene TRBJ2-5; 13 bases agree with TRBD2. Germline V gives CDR1 SGHDT, CDR2 YYEEEE. Trimming cost V 4 bases and J 1 base; bases outside gene matches: 7. The CDR3 extends over 17 amino acids.

The chain recombines TRBV6-5 with TRBJ2-7, with D perhaps TRBD2 (6 bases). Germline lookup yields CDR1 MNHEY and CDR2 SVGAGI. V lost 5 bases and J 4 bases, leaving 9 bases between the germline ends. This CDR3 is 12 amino acids long. CDR3 protein: CASSRLVYEQYF. CDR3 bases: TGTGCCAGCAGTAGACTAGTATACGAGCAGTACTTC.

This clone was picked up many times. The CDR3 sequence: CASSFGALKTQETQYF. CDR3 sequence (DNA): TGTGCCAGCAGCTTTGGGGCCCTAAAAACACAAGAGACCCAGTACTTC. V and J are TRBV11-2 and TRBJ2-5; maybe TRBD1 (5 bases). Trimming stripped 3 bases from V and 2 bases from J, with 16 bases between. CDR3 length: 16 residues. Per germline, CDR1 SGHAT and CDR2 FQNNGV.

The rearrangement links TRBV7-9 to TRBJ2-5, with 7 nucleotides matching TRBD2. V lost 2 bases to trimming and J lost 4 bases; unmatched junction nucleotides: 13. There are 17 residues in the CDR3. The germline V gene has CDR1 SEHNR and CDR2 FQNEAQ (reference sequence). The CDR3 region has the DNA TGTGCCAGCAGCTTAAGCTTCGAGCGGGACCCCCCAGAGACCCAGTACTTC. Translating it yields CASSLSFERDPPETQYF. The entire variable domain, with the rest obtained from reference TRBV7-9 and TRBJ2-5, is as follows: DTGVSQNPRHKITKRGQNVTFRCDPISEHNRLYWYRQTLGQGPEFLTYFQNEAQLEKSRLLSDRFSAERPKGSFSTLEIQRTEQGDSAMYLCASSLSFERDPPETQYFGPGTRLLVL.

CDR3 coding DNA: TGCAGCGTTGACGGACATACCGCAGATACGCAGTATTTT. Its protein product is CSVDGHTADTQYF. The chain has TRBV29-1 and TRBJ2-3; possibly TRBD1 for D (5 bases). This CDR3 has 13 amino acids. Deletions cut 3 bases from V and 4 bases from J, with 11 bases between. Looked up from germline, CDR1 is SQVTM and CDR2 is ANQGSEA.

This clone was seen only a few times. J is TRBJ2-7 and V is TRBV27, with TRBD2 as a possible D gene (5 bases). Trimming shortened V by 6 bases and J by 2 bases, and 14 bases separated the two germline ends. CDR3 length: 14 residues. Germline V CDR1 and CDR2: MNHEY, SMNVEV (reference sequence). DNA for the CDR3: TGTGCCAGCAGGCCACGTCCGGAGGCCTACGAGCAGTACTTC. This encodes CASRPRPEAYEQYF.

The chain recombines TRBV29-1 with TRBJ1-4, with D tentatively TRBD1 (5 bases). The ends were cut back, 7 bases at V and 3 bases at J, with 18 bases in the middle. Germline CDR1 is SQVTM and CDR2 is ANQGSEA. There are 15 residues in the CDR3. Here the CDR3 DNA reads TGCAGCGCACAGGCGGGGGGAAACGCTAATGAAAAACTGTTTTTT. This codes for CSAQAGGNANEKLFF.